One T cell receptor (beta chain) is described in this entry. Sequencing used immunoSEQ multiplex PCR; TCRdb keeps in-frame clones, though not all of them. The sample lists 84,000 or so clones, roughly 94% occurring once. The CDR3 sequence is 15 residues long. CDR1 is SGHRS, CDR2 YFSETQ, per germline. The data are from a study of technical replicates of blood from a few donors. What was sequenced was T cells isolated from PBMCs. This sequence originates from a human donor in good health. The rearrangement joins TRBV5-1 to TRBJ2-3; a possible D gene is TRBD1 (5 bases). As DNA, the CDR3 is TGCGCAGCAGCCAGGTCGACAGCTAGCACAGATACGCAGTATTTT. Its protein is CAAARSTASTDTQYF.